This T cell receptor beta chain was observed in a study of blood T cell repertoires in COVID-19. Study context: Sample material is recorded as cDNA or gDNA derived from T cells, B-cell-depleted T cells, or PBMCs.

The authors' processing: Quantification of nucleated cells was approximated via reference gene primer amplification. This table comes from immunoSEQ multiplex PCR, and its TCRdb copy is limited to in-frame clones, with some not included. The V and J calls and clone size were taken over from that table, and D and trimming were inferred from the DNA. The top ten clones hold approximately 2.6% of a sample with 200,000 or so clones, 70% to 90% of them seen once. Followed longitudinally, the Seattle patients had been enrolled during active infection. Germline CDR1 and CDR2: LGHDT and YNNKEL (reference sequence). The V and J ends lost 1 base and 10 bases, in that order; junction bases with no gene match: 12. There are 15 residues in the CDR3.

The chain is built from TRBV3-1 (or the pseudogene TRBV3-2) and TRBJ1-2; TRBD1 matches 7 bases. The receptor was derived from a man aged 25 to 45 with COVID-19, enrolled during active disease. Sequenced sample: peripheral blood. The CDR3 region is CASSQAPGTASFYTF. The CDR3 nucleotides read TGTGCCAGCAGCCAAGCTCCCGGGACAGCAAGTTTCTACACCTTC.